Below, one TCR beta chain is given with its context. The data stem from a study of T cell changes during pregnancy in multiple sclerosis. Libraries were prepared by immunoSEQ multiplex PCR; TCRdb keeps only in-frame clonotypes and omits some of them. The sample has roughly 66,000 clones, about 90% seen once; the top ten hold 2.3%. In germline, CDR1 is SGHTA, CDR2 FQGNSA. The CDR3 loop spans 15 amino acids. Trimming removed 2 bases from V and 7 bases from J; junction bases left unmatched: 4. This TCR derives from a female donor with multiple sclerosis, enrolled in a pregnancy study. Sequencing used peripheral blood, obtained in the first trimester of pregnancy. J is TRBJ1-4 and V is TRBV7-2; 10 positions match TRBD1. Written as DNA, the CDR3 is TGTGCCAGCAGCTTAACCCGGGACAGGGGTGAAAAACTGTTTTTT. Its protein product is CASSLTRDRGEKLFF. Full variable domain (outside the CDR3, taken from reference TRBV7-2 and TRBJ1-4): GAGVSQSPSNKVTEKGKDVELRCDPISGHTALYWYRQSLGQGLEFLIYFQGNSAPDKSGLPSDRFSAERTGGSVSTLTIQRTQQEDSAVYLCASSLTRDRGEKLFFGSGTQLSVL.